A selection of T cell receptor beta chains follows, all from one sample in a study of T cells in Graves' hyperthyroidism and ophthalmopathy. Each CDR3 protein is one row after TCRdb ran MiXCR on the multiplex PCR reads. The table lists roughly 500,000 distinct CDR3 sequences, 46% of them singletons. The specimen was peripheral blood or thyroid tissue (not recorded which). All receptors derive from an adult woman with Graves' disease, either hyperthyroidism or ophthalmopathy (not recorded which). Each CDR3 is given with its conserved first and last residue. The D gene is left open where the match is weak. Not all rows give a size; the values are once, few, many and, for expanded clones, a class.

TRBV15	TRBJ1-3	NA	NA	CATSRDPISSGNTIYF	TGTGCCACCAGCAGAGATCCGATAAGCTCTGGAAACACCATATATTTT
TRBV29-1	TRBJ2-2	NA	NA	CSVESKNTGELFF	TGCAGCGTTGAGTCCAAGAACACCGGGGAGCTGTTTTTT
TRBV10-3	TRBJ2-7	NA	many	CAISQPGGTSREQYF	TGTGCCATCAGCCAACCAGGGGGGACTAGTCGCGAGCAGTACTTC
TRBV10-3	TRBJ2-3	NA	NA	CATLADTTDTQYF	TGTGCCACCTTAGCGGATACCACAGATACGCAGTATTTT
TRBV20-1	TRBJ2-2	NA	many	CSALSPVGTGELFF	TGCAGTGCTCTGTCCCCAGTGGGCACCGGGGAGCTGTTTTTT
TRBV20-1	TRBJ2-5	NA	NA	CSAFTGNQPQYF	TGCAGTGCTTTCACAGGGAATCAGCCCCAGTACTTC
TRBV11-2	TRBJ1-2	NA	many	CASSLAVNYGYTF	TGTGCCAGCAGCTTAGCAGTTAACTATGGCTACACCTTC
TRBV7-9	TRBJ1-4	NA	many	CASSRPGARNEKLFF	TGTGCCAGCAGCCGACCAGGGGCCCGTAATGAAAAACTGTTTTTT
TRBV7-2	TRBJ2-7	NA	NA	CASSLVPSKEQYF	TGTGCCAGCAGCTTAGTACCCAGCAAGGAGCAGTACTTC
TRBV9	TRBJ1-2	TRBD1	few	CASSEGTGWNPYGYTF	TGCGCCAGCAGCGAGGGGACAGGGTGGAACCCCTATGGCTACACCTTC
TRBV7-2	TRBJ2-5	NA	many	CASSPVAGETQYF	TGTGCCAGCAGCCCCGTTGCGGGAGAGACCCAGTACTTC
TRBV20-1	TRBJ2-7	NA	NA	CSARRSSSYYEQYF	TGCAGTGCTAGAAGGAGCTCTAGCTACTACGAGCAGTACTTC
TRBV29-1	TRBJ2-2	NA	many	CSVGSNLHTGELFF	TGCAGCGTGGGCTCAAATCTCCACACCGGGGAGCTGTTTTTT
TRBV2	TRBJ2-6	NA	NA	CASRRPGTGANVLTF	TGTGCCAGCAGGAGACCGGGTACTGGGGCCAACGTCCTGACTTTC
TRBV24-1	TRBJ1-4	TRBD1	NA	CASSYSTGHEKLFF	TGTGCCAGCAGTTACTCGACAGGGCACGAAAAACTGTTTTTT
TRBV28	TRBJ1-3	NA	once	CASIEPRGSGNTIYF	TGTGCCAGCATCGAACCGCGGGGGTCCGGAAACACCATATATTTT
TRBV20-1	TRBJ2-7	NA	NA	CSATVRSRSSYEQYF	TGCAGTGCTACTGTTCGAAGTCGTTCCTCCTACGAGCAGTACTTC
TRBV11-2	TRBJ1-2	TRBD1	once	CASSQQRQGVYGYTF	TGTGCCAGCAGCCAACAAAGACAGGGAGTCTATGGCTACACCTTC
TRBV6-1	TRBJ1-2	NA	NA	CASSVAQDRNYGYTF	TGTGCCAGCAGCGTAGCCCAGGACAGAAACTATGGCTACACCTTC
TRBV7-9	TRBJ2-6	NA	NA	CAGRNSGANVLTF	TGTGCCGGGAGAAACTCTGGGGCCAACGTCCTGACTTTC
TRBV2	TRBJ1-4	NA	few	CASIQVRNEKLFF	TGTGCCAGCATACAGGTCCGTAATGAAAAACTGTTTTTT
TRBV2	TRBJ1-2	TRBD1	many	CASNLRTGSKGYTF	TGTGCCAGCAACCTACGGACAGGGTCGAAGGGCTACACCTTC
TRBV28	TRBJ1-3	NA	many	CASSLIGNTIYF	TGTGCCAGCAGTTTGATAGGAAACACCATATATTTT
TRBV9	TRBJ2-1	TRBD2	NA	CASSPRVGTSANNEQFF	TGTGCCAGCAGCCCTAGGGTAGGGACTAGCGCTAACAATGAGCAGTTCTTC
TRBV20-1	TRBJ2-5	TRBD2	NA	CSARDLLAGGETQYF	TGCAGTGCTAGAGATTTACTAGCGGGAGGGGAGACCCAGTACTTC
TRBV2	TRBJ1-5	TRBD1	NA	CASKSQGSAEQPQHF	TGTGCCAGCAAGTCACAGGGGTCGGCGGAACAGCCCCAGCATTTT
TRBV7-9	TRBJ1-2	TRBD1	NA	CASSHRDREDGYTF	TGTGCCAGCAGCCACCGGGACAGGGAGGATGGCTACACCTTC
TRBV10-3	TRBJ1-2	TRBD1	NA	CAIRGTGNYGYTF	TGTGCCATCAGGGGGACAGGAAACTATGGCTACACCTTC
TRBV29-1	TRBJ2-7	NA	few	CSVELIRGGEQYF	TGCAGCGTTGAGTTAATTCGGGGCGGCGAGCAGTACTTC
TRBV9	TRBJ2-5	NA	many	CASSESPPETQYF	TGTGCCAGCAGCGAGTCCCCCCCCGAGACCCAGTACTTC
TRBV29-1	TRBJ2-7	TRBD1	NA	CSLNPGQGYEQYF	TGCAGCTTGAATCCGGGACAGGGGTACGAGCAGTACTTC
TRBV9	TRBJ2-7	NA	NA	CASSVALWDEQYF	TGTGCCAGCAGCGTAGCCCTCTGGGACGAGCAGTACTTC
TRBV7-8	TRBJ1-2	NA	few	CASSLASPAGSGNTF	TGTGCCAGCAGCCTAGCTTCCCCGGCGGGCTCTGGAAACACCTTC
TRBV6-1	TRBJ1-2	TRBD1	NA	CASNQGAANYGYTF	TGTGCCAGCAACCAGGGGGCGGCGAACTATGGCTACACCTTC
TRBV12-3/TRBV12-4	TRBJ2-7	NA	many	CASSHQGGRYEQYF	TGTGCCAGCAGCCACCAGGGCGGTCGGTACGAGCAGTACTTC
TRBV29-1	TRBJ1-2	NA	NA	CSVEQPRGGGYTF	TGCAGCGTTGAACAGCCCCGGGGTGGAGGCTACACCTTC
TRBV7-2	TRBJ2-7	TRBD2	NA	CASSFETSGSREQYF	TGTGCCAGCAGCTTTGAGACTAGCGGTTCTAGGGAGCAGTACTTC
TRBV5-1	TRBJ2-5	TRBD2	many	CASSFQGTRETQYF	TGCGCCAGCAGCTTTCAGGGGACTAGGGAGACCCAGTACTTC
TRBV7-9	TRBJ2-7	NA	few	CASSLSLTGFSSYEQYF	TGTGCCAGCAGCCTCTCCTTGACAGGTTTTAGCTCCTACGAGCAGTACTTC
TRBV7-3	TRBJ2-1	TRBD2	NA	CASSLGLAQPYNEQFF	TGTGCCAGCAGCTTAGGACTAGCGCAACCCTACAATGAGCAGTTCTTC
TRBV25-1	TRBJ2-3	NA	NA	CTSSWGPRGGDTQYF	TGTACCAGCAGCTGGGGGCCACGAGGGGGAGATACGCAGTATTTT
TRBV20-1	TRBJ1-1	NA	NA	CSARSGQRGTEAFF	TGCAGTGCTAGATCGGGACAACGGGGCACTGAAGCTTTCTTT
TRBV5-1	TRBJ1-1	NA	NA	CASSPKGGREAFF	TGCGCCAGCAGCCCAAAGGGGGGCAGGGAAGCTTTCTTT
TRBV6-5	TRBJ2-5	NA	many	CASSRGHSETQYF	TGTGCCAGCAGTAGGGGACACTCAGAGACCCAGTACTTC
TRBV7-9	TRBJ2-5	TRBD2	NA	CASSHLAGGRYQETQYF	TGTGCCAGCAGCCACCTAGCGGGGGGCCGGTACCAAGAGACCCAGTACTTC
TRBV20-1	TRBJ1-1	TRBD1	many	CSAEETGSPFF	TGCAGTGCTGAAGAGACAGGGTCGCCTTTCTTT
TRBV7-9	TRBJ1-2	NA	few	CASSSGQINYGYTF	TGTGCCAGCAGCTCTGGACAGATTAACTATGGCTACACCTTC
TRBV7-7	TRBJ2-5	TRBD2	NA	CASSRHSGGGPNTQYF	TGTGCCAGCAGCCGGCATAGCGGGGGAGGCCCAAATACCCAGTACTTC
TRBV29-1	TRBJ1-2	NA	few	CSVVGGLGYGYTF	TGCAGCGTTGTTGGGGGTCTCGGCTATGGCTACACCTTC
TRBV10-1	TRBJ1-4	TRBD1	NA	CASSEGIRDSNEKLFF	TGCGCCAGCAGTGAGGGAATACGGGACAGCAACGAAAAACTGTTTTTT
TRBV19	TRBJ2-7	NA	many	CASSIRGGPGYEQYF	TGTGCCAGTAGTATCCGGGGCGGGCCCGGTTACGAGCAGTACTTC
TRBV4-1	TRBJ1-2	NA	NA	CASSQISGYGYTF	TGCGCCAGCAGCCAGATCAGCGGCTATGGCTACACCTTC
TRBV7-8	TRBJ2-7	TRBD1	few	CASSARYRDRNYEQYF	TGTGCCAGCAGCGCACGCTACCGGGACAGGAACTACGAGCAGTACTTC